This paragraph reports one TCR beta chain. Which antigen it targets is not known. No base quality values were provided; no much bigger clone lies one nucleotide off. The data derive from a study of beta chain features in type 1 diabetes (dated by TCRdb to 2017 to 2018). Background on the whole study: No differences in mean age, gender distribution, total cell number or subset yield were found between patients and healthy donors. A total of about 100,000,000 sorted cells were examined across all samples, and RNA yield correlated strongly with the number of cells per subset. In the study, TCRB repertoires of sorted circulating CD4+ T cell subsets from recently diagnosed type 1 diabetes patients were compared with those of matched healthy donors. Regulatory and stem cell-like memory subsets were isolated from only 8 patients and about eight healthy donors, whereas naive and central memory subsets came from all 30 or so donors.

Study-wide conclusions, independent of this receptor: Because cDNA rather than genomic DNA was sequenced, highly expressing activated cells could have been over-represented, although no difference in activation and CD3 levels was found between groups. The naive, central memory and regulatory TCRB repertoires appeared to resemble one another more closely among patients than among healthy donors. Shorter templates might be favored by PCR, yet because patient and control samples were amplified and corrected together, any such skew would affect both groups equally. At VDJ recombination sites, type 1 diabetes patients had fewer insertions and more deleted nucleotides, which implies abnormalities in thymic rearrangement. A moderate but significant shortening of TCRB CDR3 length was observed in type 1 diabetes patients in all four CD4+ subsets. HLA sub-analyses involved small numbers of individuals, so any influence of HLA type on TCRB rearrangement remained unresolved.

The entire isolated RNA was reverse transcribed using the High Capacity cDNA Reverse Transcription Kit, and thus expressed TCRB transcripts were sequenced. Deep immunoSEQ sequencing was performed on naive, central memory and regulatory T cell samples, with an average of about 3.57 million total reads per sample. Sorted cells were lysed in RLT buffer and RNA was extracted with DNase-treated RNeasy Micro or Mini kits, depending on cell number. To prevent cross-contamination, each cell subset was processed individually, whereas patient and healthy donor samples were processed jointly. The immunoSEQ multiplex PCR was used to amplify TCRB sequences from cDNA, yielding 87-bp fragments that span the CDR3 region. Sequencing of the amplicons was done on the Illumina HiSeq platform. As for how the authors treated the data: Synthetic template baselines were used to correct PCR bias computationally, reads within Hamming distance 2 were collapsed together, and singletons that could not be merged were discarded. Reads were aligned against IMGT so that V, D and J genes, CDR3 length and insertions or deletions at six rearrangement sites could be assigned. Within each subset, clonotype counts were normalized to the number of sorted cells before true diversity and Gini coefficients were calculated with the tcR R package. The overlap coefficient, calculated on TCRB nucleotide sequences, was used to measure repertoire sharing. Imported from immuneACCESS, the table was reduced by TCRdb to in-frame sequences with V and J called. These copies leave out some clones; in studies compared against another copy, an unresolved V gene accounts for under half, and the cause of the remainder is not known. D and trimming come from the DNA, and the V and J calls and clone size come from that table. Within this sample are roughly 180,000 clones, with about 8% of them counted one time only. The ten largest clones take up 0.94% of the sample.

The CDR3 sequence holds 14 residues, the cysteine and phenylalanine included. Left in the record is the CDR3 DNA by itself, 42 bases read in frame from the first base. CDR1 and CDR2 were assigned from the germline V gene as SNHLY and FYNNEI. The V end loses 4 bases and the J end loses 2 bases, and a stretch of 11 bases separates them. Each donor gave one peripheral blood draw, averaging approximately 120 mL, which was collected into heparinised tubes. Naive, central memory, regulatory and stem cell-like memory CD4+ T cells were sorted on a BD FACSAria II using a panel including CD45RO, CCR7, CD25, CD127, CD95 and CD27. Every sorted population had a purity above 98%. Right away, PBMCs were isolated by Lymphoprep density gradient centrifugation and were stained directly, with no culture step. To minimize batch effects, samples were stained and sorted in pairs, one healthy donor with one patient per experiment.

The source is a woman in her thirties or forties with type 1 diabetes. The chain is encoded by TRBV2 joined to TRBJ2-5, with TRBD2 tentatively as D gene (5 bases match). Sequenced: central memory CD4+ T cells from blood. The CDR3 has the sequence CASSASRSQETQYF. Read as DNA, the sequence is TGTGCCAGCAGTGCTAGCAGGTCACAAGAGACCCAGTACTTC.